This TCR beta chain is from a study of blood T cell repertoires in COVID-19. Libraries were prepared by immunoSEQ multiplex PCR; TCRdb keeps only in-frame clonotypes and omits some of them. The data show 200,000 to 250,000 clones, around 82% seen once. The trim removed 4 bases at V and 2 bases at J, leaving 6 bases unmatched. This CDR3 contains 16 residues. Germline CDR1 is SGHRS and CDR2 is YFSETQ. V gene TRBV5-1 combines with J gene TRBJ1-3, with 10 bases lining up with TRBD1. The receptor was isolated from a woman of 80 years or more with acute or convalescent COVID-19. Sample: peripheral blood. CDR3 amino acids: CASSDMTGGTGNTIYF. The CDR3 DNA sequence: TGCGCCAGCAGCGACATGACAGGGGGCACTGGAAACACCATATATTTT.